The rows below give T cell receptor beta chains drawn from one sample of a study of siplizumab effects on memory and regulatory T cells. Libraries were prepared by immunoSEQ multiplex PCR; TCRdb keeps only in-frame clonotypes and omits some of them. The sample carries about 100,000 clones, roughly 94% recorded once. Sample: Tregs sorted from blood. The receptors were gathered from a human donor in good health. The CDR3 runs from the conserved cysteine through the conserved F or W.

V gene: TRBV6-6; J gene: TRBJ1-1; CDR3 protein: CASSGTFF
V gene: TRBV13; J gene: TRBJ2-4; CDR3 protein: CASSLGYIQYF
V gene: TRBV28; J gene: TRBJ1-5; CDR3 protein: CASSWEGNSNQPQHF
V gene: TRBV2; J gene: TRBJ2-5; CDR3 protein: CASSEARFGRAGYQETQYF
V gene: TRBV11-3; J gene: TRBJ2-2; CDR3 protein: CASSRGGAGELFF
V gene: TRBV5-8; J gene: TRBJ1-5; CDR3 protein: CASSFLAGGQPQHF
V gene: TRBV28; J gene: TRBJ2-7; CDR3 protein: CASSIPSGRDEQYF
V gene: TRBV19; J gene: TRBJ2-6; CDR3 protein: CASSTDRAITGANVLTF
V gene: TRBV5-1; J gene: TRBJ1-1; CDR3 protein: CASSLIQGVNTEAFF
V gene: TRBV6-6; J gene: TRBJ2-1; CDR3 protein: CASVPGTSYNEQFF
V gene: TRBV7-2; J gene: TRBJ1-3; CDR3 protein: CASSPDRVRTGNTIYF
V gene: TRBV9; J gene: TRBJ2-2; CDR3 protein: CASSASPGGSNTGELFF
V gene: TRBV19; J gene: TRBJ2-7; CDR3 protein: CASSSYAGEEGYEQYF